This entry is about one T cell receptor (beta chain). PCR employed 60 Vbeta and 13 Jbeta primers. The protocol was immunoSEQ multiplex PCR, while the TCRdb copy is restricted to in-frame clones and leaves out a portion. The data contain 150,000 or so clones, around 80% of them seen just once; the ten biggest clones take up around 3.2%. The length of the CDR3 is 15 residues. Germline V gene sequence: CDR1 SGHNT, CDR2 YYREEE (reference sequence). V was clipped by 4 bases and J by 5 bases; unmatched bases: 10. The record originates from a study of cytomegalovirus exposure and HLA in healthy donors. The source of this sequence is a man in his forties in good health and CMV-seronegative. The sample comprised PBMCs. The chain joins TRBV5-4 to TRBJ1-1; 8 bases map to TRBD1. The CDR3 DNA is TGTGCCAGCAGCCCGGCCCAGGGGGCGCGGACTGAAGCTTTCTTT. This encodes CASSPAQGARTEAFF.